These 23 T cell receptor beta chains were all obtained from the same sample, sequenced in a study of radiation and T cells in renal cell carcinoma. Data came from immunoSEQ multiplex PCR; TCRdb stores just in-frame clones and leaves some out. The data contain around 100,000 clones, 75% to 85% of them singletons. The sample's time point: blood 4 weeks post-SBRT, at nephrectomy. Noted treatment: 15 Gy SBRT to primary tumor, nephrectomy 4 weeks later. Specimen: blood, collected from a patient whose treatment included radiotherapy and nephrectomy. The receptor source for this set is a man in his 60s with renal cell carcinoma.

The rearrangement links TRBV11-2 to TRBJ1-2, with D unclear. V lost 3 bases to trimming and J lost 0 bases, with 5 bases between them. Germline V gene data show CDR1 as SGHAT and CDR2 as FQNNGV. The CDR3 runs to 13 residues. This CDR3 reads CASSFAANYGYTF. DNA of the CDR3: TGTGCCAGCAGCTTTGCAGCTAACTATGGCTACACCTTC. Supplemented by reference TRBV11-2 and TRBJ1-2, the full variable domain reads EAGVAQSPRYKIIEKRQSVAFWCNPISGHATLYWYQQILGQGPKLLIQFQNNGVVDDSQLPKDRFSAERLKGVDSTLKIQPAKLEDSAVYLCASSFAANYGYTFGSGTRLTVV.

V is TRBV7-2 and J is TRBJ2-7, with 8 positions matching TRBD2. The CDR3 extends over 16 amino acids. Germline CDR1 SGHTA, CDR2 FQGNSA. V dropped 5 bases and J dropped 7; count of bases not matched to a gene: 16. Written as DNA, the CDR3 is TGTGCCAGCAGCCCCGATGGAACGGGAGGGCCGAGGGAGCAGTACTTC. Protein: CASSPDGTGGPREQYF.

This rearrangement joins TRBV29-1 to TRBJ2-5; the match to TRBD2 covers 16 bases. CDR1 is SQVTM, CDR2 ANQGSEA, per germline. The CDR3 contains 16 residues. V gave up 7 bases and J gave up 2 bases; unmatched junction bases: 7. CDR3 sequence reads: CSAGTSGRAGQETQYF. In DNA form, the CDR3 reads TGCAGCGCAGGGACTAGCGGGAGGGCAGGACAAGAGACCCAGTACTTC.

The V gene is TRBV27, the J gene TRBJ1-5; no clear D. CDR1 MNHEY and CDR2 SMNVEV come from the germline V gene (reference sequence). V gave up 3 bases and J gave up 0 bases, with 9 bases separating them. This CDR3 contains 15 residues. The CDR3 DNA follows: TGTGCCAGCAGTTTCGTGGCGTATAGCAATCAGCCCCAGCATTTT. This encodes CASSFVAYSNQPQHF.

The chain recombines TRBV30 with TRBJ2-7, with D possibly matching TRBD1 (7 bases). Germline values: CDR1 GTSNPN, CDR2 SVGIG (reference sequence). The CDR3 consists of 13 residues. Trimming removed 4 bases from V and 3 bases from J, with 13 bases in between. DNA for the CDR3: TGTGCCTGGAACCCAGGGGGGAGCTACGAGCAGTACTTC. Amino acid sequence: CAWNPGGSYEQYF.

The J gene is TRBJ2-1, the V gene TRBV30; D gene unclear. CDR1 GTSNPN and CDR2 SVGIG come from the germline V gene (reference sequence). V was pared by 4 bases and J by 10 bases, with 26 bases between. The CDR3 is made up of 16 amino acids. CDR3 DNA: TGTGCCTGGACTCCAGTCTCTGTGGCGTCTGTGAAAGAGCAGTTCTTC. As protein: CAWTPVSVASVKEQFF.

The chain has TRBV7-2 and TRBJ1-2; 8 bases line up with TRBD1. CDR3 length equals 14 residues. Germline trimming cut 5 bases from V and 7 bases from J; bases unmatched to any gene: 9. CDR1 and CDR2 (germline): SGHTA, FQGNSA. The CDR3 DNA reads as TGTGCCAGCAGCACCTCCAGGGGGCAGGGTGGCTACACCTTC. As protein: CASSTSRGQGGYTF.

This chain connects TRBV7-9 to TRBJ1-1; D remains ambiguous. The ends were cut back, 2 bases at V and 0 bases at J, with 13 bases in the middle. Germline loops: CDR1 SEHNR, CDR2 FQNEAQ (reference sequence). The CDR3 extends over 16 amino acids. The CDR3 DNA follows: TGTGCCAGCAGCTTAAATATACAGCTGATGAACACTGAAGCTTTCTTT. The encoded protein is CASSLNIQLMNTEAFF. Full variable domain (rest looked up from reference TRBV7-9 and TRBJ1-1): DTGVSQNPRHKITKRGQNVTFRCDPISEHNRLYWYRQTLGQGPEFLTYFQNEAQLEKSRLLSDRFSAERPKGSFSTLEIQRTEQGDSAMYLCASSLNIQLMNTEAFFGQGTRLTVV.

The gene calls are TRBV5-1 and TRBJ2-7; D is possibly TRBD1 (5 bases). Per germline, CDR1 SGHRS and CDR2 YFSETQ. The V gene lost 0 bases and the J gene lost 5 bases, with 15 bases spanning the gap. The CDR3 extends over 15 amino acids. The DNA for the CDR3 is TGCGCCAGCAGCTTGGAAGGGGTCCCTTTGGACGAGCAGTACTTC. The encoded protein is CASSLEGVPLDEQYF.

The rearrangement links TRBV15 to TRBJ2-5; 9 bases are shared with TRBD1. The CDR3 consists of 16 residues. Germline CDR1 is LNHNV and CDR2 is YYDKDF (reference sequence). Unmatched junction bases numbered 6, after V lost 0 bases and J lost 4 bases. CDR3 protein: CATSRDPGQGRETQYF. Written as DNA, the CDR3 is TGTGCCACCAGCAGAGATCCGGGACAGGGTAGAGAGACCCAGTACTTC. Looking up the rest from reference TRBV15 and TRBJ2-5 gives the full variable domain: DAMVIQNPRYQVTQFGKPVTLSCSQTLNHNVMYWYQQKSSQAPKLLFHYYDKDFNNEADTPDNFQSRRPNTSFCFLDIRSPGLGDTAMYLCATSRDPGQGRETQYFGPGTRLLVL.

This chain joins TRBV27 and TRBJ1-1; 12 bases fit TRBD1. The ends lost 8 bases at V and 11 bases at J; junction bases unmatched: 12. CDR3 length: 14 amino acids. From germline, CDR1 is MNHEY and CDR2 SMNVEV (reference sequence). CDR3 sequence (DNA): TGTGCCAGCTGCCCAGGGGGACAGGGGGCTCCGGCTTTCTTT. Encoded protein: CASCPGGQGAPAFF.

This rearrangement joins TRBV28 to TRBJ1-5; TRBD1 matches at 7 bases. The CDR3 is 14 residues long. Germline assignment: CDR1 MDHEN and CDR2 SYDVKM. The junction had 6 bases not matched to a gene; V was cut back by 7 bases and J by 3 bases. The CDR3 loop reads CASISGQYNQPQHF. Here the CDR3 DNA reads TGTGCCAGCATCTCGGGACAGTACAATCAGCCCCAGCATTTT.

The chain joins TRBV19 to TRBJ2-7; TRBD1 aligns across 8 bases. The germline V gene has CDR1 LNHDA and CDR2 SQIVND (reference sequence). V lost 3 bases to trimming and J lost 5 bases; unmatched junction nucleotides: 6. This CDR3 has 14 amino acids. DNA for the CDR3: TGTGCCAGTAGTATCGGACAGGGAGGACACGAGCAGTACTTC. Encoded protein: CASSIGQGGHEQYF.

The rearrangement uses TRBV7-3 and TRBJ2-3, with 9 positions matching TRBD1. V lost 4 bases and J lost 9; bases outside the gene matches: 2. Germline assignment: CDR1 SGHTA and CDR2 FQGTGA. This CDR3 spans 12 amino acids. The CDR3 DNA reads TGTGCCAGCAGCTATACAGGGGGCACGCAGTATTTT. Protein sequence: CASSYTGGTQYF. The variable domain in full, completed from reference TRBV7-3 and TRBJ2-3, reads GAGVSQTPSNKVTEKGKYVELRCDPISGHTALYWYRQSLGQGPEFLIYFQGTGAADDSGLPNDRFFAVRPEGSVSTLKIQRTERGDSAVYLCASSYTGGTQYFGPGTRLTVL.

The genes are TRBV14 and TRBJ2-5, with a tentative D call TRBD1 (5 bases). Germline V gene data show CDR1 as SGHDN and CDR2 as FVKESK. Trimming removed 1 base from V and 2 bases from J, with 23 bases in between. The CDR3 sequence is 19 residues long. The CDR3 spells CASSQVNRRQTFGQETQYF. In DNA, the CDR3 is TGTGCCAGCAGCCAAGTCAATCGGAGACAGACCTTTGGGCAAGAGACCCAGTACTTC.

The chain carries TRBV6-6 and TRBJ2-3; 9 bases match TRBD1. Unmatched junction bases numbered 7, after V lost 5 bases and J lost 4 bases. CDR1 and CDR2 (germline): MNHNY, SVGAGI (reference sequence). The CDR3 sequence is 15 residues long. The chain's CDR3 is CASSSRDRASDTQYF. CDR3 coding DNA: TGTGCCAGCAGTAGCCGGGACAGGGCTTCAGATACGCAGTATTTT.

J is TRBJ2-5 and V is TRBV5-4, with D uncertain. This CDR3 region has 13 residues. With 4 bases removed from V and 5 bases from J, the gap between germline ends came to 12 bases. In germline, CDR1 is SGHNT, CDR2 YYREEE (reference sequence). The CDR3 nucleotides are TGTGCCAGCAGCGGGTCGCGTGTGGAGACCCAGTACTTC. Encoded protein: CASSGSRVETQYF. Combining the CDR3 with reference TRBV5-4 and TRBJ2-5 gives the whole variable domain ETGVTQSPTHLIKTRGQQVTLRCSSQSGHNTVSWYQQALGQGPQFIFQYYREEENGRGNFPPRFSGLQFPNYSSELNVNALELDDSALYLCASSGSRVETQYFGPGTRLLVL.

The chain has TRBV5-4 and TRBJ2-7, with D possibly being TRBD2 (5 bases). Looked up from germline, CDR1 is SGHNT and CDR2 is YYREEE (reference sequence). This CDR3 is built from 12 residues. V dropped 4 bases and J dropped 5 bases, with 10 bases sitting between them. This chain's CDR3 is CASSMDGNEQYF. The CDR3 DNA follows: TGTGCCAGCAGCATGGACGGGAACGAGCAGTACTTC.

The rearrangement links TRBV11-2 to TRBJ1-1; D possibly corresponds to TRBD1 (6 bases). The CDR3 loop spans 18 amino acids. Trimming cost V 5 bases and J 3 bases, with 25 bases left between them. The V gene's germline CDR1 is SGHAT and CDR2 FQNNGV. CDR3 in amino acids: CASSQVRGARRRDTEAFF. The CDR3 region has the DNA TGTGCCAGCAGCCAAGTACGGGGGGCGAGGCGTAGGGACACTGAAGCTTTCTTT. The entire variable domain, with the rest obtained from reference TRBV11-2 and TRBJ1-1, is as follows: EAGVAQSPRYKIIEKRQSVAFWCNPISGHATLYWYQQILGQGPKLLIQFQNNGVVDDSQLPKDRFSAERLKGVDSTLKIQPAKLEDSAVYLCASSQVRGARRRDTEAFFGQGTRLTVV.

The chain has TRBV29-1 and TRBJ2-6, with a possible D match to TRBD2 (5 bases). The germline gives CDR1 SQVTM, CDR2 ANQGSEA. This CDR3 contains 13 residues. V was clipped by 7 bases and J by 0 bases, with 7 bases between them. The CDR3 DNA follows: TGCAGCGCCGGGGACTCTGGGGCCAACGTCCTGACTTTC. This codes for CSAGDSGANVLTF.

This sequence joins TRBV6-5 and TRBJ2-3, with 7 bases aligning to TRBD2. V lost 2 bases to trimming and J lost 1 base; unmatched junction nucleotides: 3. Germline V CDR1 and CDR2: MNHEY, SVGAGI. CDR3 length: 15 amino acids. DNA for the CDR3: TGTGCCAGCAGTTACGGGACTACTGGCACAGATACGCAGTATTTT. Amino acid sequence: CASSYGTTGTDTQYF.

The sample holds one count of this clone. The rearrangement links TRBV7-6 to TRBJ2-7; 7 bases align to TRBD2. With V trimmed by 2 bases and J by 3 bases, 1 base remained unmatched. CDR3 length equals 13 residues. Germline loops: CDR1 SGHVS, CDR2 FNYEAQ. Here the CDR3 reads CASSLSGNYEQYF. The CDR3 nucleotides read TGTGCCAGCAGCTTAAGCGGGAACTACGAGCAGTACTTC.

The V and J genes are TRBV7-9 and TRBJ2-2; 7 nucleotides line up with TRBD2. After removal of 5 bases from V and 9 bases from J, the junction contained 15 bases not matched to a gene. This CDR3 is built from 16 residues. Germline V CDR1 and CDR2: SEHNR, FQNEAQ (reference sequence). CDR3 protein: CASSQDLGLVSWELFF. DNA for the CDR3: TGTGCCAGCAGCCAAGACCTAGGACTAGTGTCTTGGGAGCTGTTTTTT.